This T cell receptor (beta chain) stems from a study of blood T cell repertoires in COVID-19 (dated by TCRdb to the early 2020s). With regard to the full study: Collaborator samples came from the United States, Italy and Spain and covered acute and convalescent phases of COVID-19. Where available, HLA class I and class II types were taken from metadata supplied by the sample provider and were not determined by assay-based typing. A freely available public database, intended as a resource for researchers studying the immune response to SARS-CoV-2, is where the repertoires were released. Deeply sampled blood TCRbeta repertoires from subjects exposed to, actively infected with, or recovered from COVID-19 were included in the dataset. The samples were drawn from two sources: the first 160 participants of the ongoing ImmuneRACE study, and some 1,300 subjects contributed by 6 global collaborators. Sample metadata almost always included a de-identified subject ID, COVID-19 status, age in years and sex. The material from the prospective study consisted of cDNA or gDNA derived from T cells, B-cell-depleted T cells, or PBMCs. Study-level results and caveats: The amount of clinical and demographic metadata varied by source and participant and was provided uncurated.

The CDR3 runs 15 amino acids, cysteine and phenylalanine included. The DNA shown is the 45-base CDR3, in frame from base 1. As encoded in the germline V gene, CDR1 is MNHEY while CDR2 is SVGEGT. The V end gives up 5 bases and the J end 2 bases, leaving 8 bases in the junction not matched to a gene. TCRbeta CDR3 regions were amplified from genomic DNA by means of the immunoSEQ Assay, a bias-controlled multiplex PCR. The authors' pipeline ran thus. Within the assay, amplification of reference gene primers was used to estimate how many nucleated cells each sample contained. Sequence reads were collapsed and filtered to measure the absolute abundance of every unique TCRbeta CDR3 rearrangement. For each sample, productive Simpson clonality was calculated as the square root of Simpson's diversity index across productive rearrangements. TCRdb's version of the immuneACCESS table is confined to in-frame rearrangements and falls short of the full clone set. An unresolved V gene accounts for under half of the shortfall where checked; the remainder is of unknown origin. V, J and clone size are those of that table, while D and trimming were read from the DNA. This sample is represented by about 180,000 clones; roughly 87% of them were singletons. The biggest ten clones account for 1.5% to 2% of the sample.

With respect to this clone: It has no known antigen specificity. Base qualities were left out, and no much larger clone turns up one base away.

Each collaborating institution followed its own protocols to collect whole blood in K2EDTA tubes. For TCRbeta analysis, collaborators shipped samples as frozen whole blood, isolated PBMCs, or DNA extracted from either of those sample types. The receptor's source is a woman between 50 and 59 years old with acute or convalescent COVID-19. The V and J segments used are TRBV6-2 or TRBV6-3 and TRBJ1-1, with TRBD1 matching 7 junction bases. The sample was peripheral blood. CDR3 region: CASSPLGTVNTEAFF. The sequenced DNA: TGTGCCAGCAGTCCACTCGGGACAGTTAACACTGAAGCTTTCTTT.